This TCR beta chain was found in a study of blood T cell repertoires in COVID-19 (TCRdb year 2020). About the full investigation: Samples from collaborators originated in the United States, Italy and Spain and spanned both the acute and convalescent phases of COVID-19. The samples were drawn from two sources: the first 160 participants of the ongoing ImmuneRACE study, and 950 to 1,500 subjects contributed by 6 global collaborators. Subjects who had been exposed to COVID-19, were actively infected with it, or had recovered from it provided the deeply sampled blood TCRbeta repertoires that made up the dataset. Sample metadata almost always included a de-identified subject ID, COVID-19 status, age in years and sex. The repertoires were released in a freely available public database intended as a resource for research on the immune response to SARS-CoV-2. The prospective study material was composed of cDNA or gDNA derived from T cells, B-cell-depleted T cells, or PBMCs. Where HLA class I and class II types were available, the types were taken from metadata supplied by the sample provider, not from assay-based typing. Beyond this particular receptor, the publication reports: How much clinical and demographic metadata was included differed by source and by participant, and the metadata was provided uncurated.

At one collaborating source in Seattle, patients were enrolled during active infection and were followed longitudinally through the course of disease. The collaborating institutions used their own protocols to collect whole blood in K2EDTA tubes. For TCRbeta analysis, collaborators shipped samples as frozen whole blood, isolated PBMCs, or DNA extracted from either of those sample types. V and J are truncated by 4 bases and 6 bases respectively, leaving an intervening sequence of 16 bases. Including the terminal cysteine and phenylalanine, the CDR3 comprises 14 residues. Only the CDR3 portion is preserved as DNA: 42 bases, with reading frame beginning at the first base. The germline V gene yields SGHDT for CDR1 and YYEEEE for CDR2. TCRbeta CDR3 regions were amplified from genomic DNA using the immunoSEQ Assay, a bias-controlled multiplex PCR. The source study handled its data this way. The number of nucleated cells in each sample was estimated by amplification of reference gene primers within the assay. Sequence reads were collapsed and filtered to measure the absolute abundance of every unique TCRbeta CDR3 rearrangement. For each sample, productive Simpson clonality was calculated as the square root of Simpson's diversity index across productive rearrangements. Held by TCRdb, this immuneACCESS table contains in-frame sequences only and omits some clones. Under half of the omission traces to an unresolved V gene where checked; the cause of the rest is unknown. V and J calls and clone size are given by that table; D and trimming were obtained from the DNA. This sample comprises about 23,000 clones, about four fifths of them detected only once. About 6% of the sample is held by the ten biggest clonotypes.

This clone was observed a handful of times. No cognate antigen has been identified for it. Base qualities are not provided; no much larger clone lies one nucleotide away. The sequence is built from TRBV5-6 and TRBJ1-1, with a tentative D gene TRBD1 over 5 matching bases. The sequence came from a man aged 45-65 years with COVID-19, enrolled during active disease. The sequencing input was peripheral blood. The CDR3 protein sequence reads: CASSPLAGRAEAFF. DNA sequence: TGTGCCAGCAGCCCCTTGGCAGGGAGGGCTGAAGCTTTCTTT. Where the CDR3 stops, the reference TRBV5-6 and TRBJ1-1 genes take over; the full variable domain is DAGVTQSPTHLIKTRGQQVTLRCSPKSGHDTVSWYQQALGQGPQFIFQYYEEEERQRGNFPDRFSGHQFPNYSSELNVNALLLGDSALYLCASSPLAGRAEAFFGQGTRLTVV.